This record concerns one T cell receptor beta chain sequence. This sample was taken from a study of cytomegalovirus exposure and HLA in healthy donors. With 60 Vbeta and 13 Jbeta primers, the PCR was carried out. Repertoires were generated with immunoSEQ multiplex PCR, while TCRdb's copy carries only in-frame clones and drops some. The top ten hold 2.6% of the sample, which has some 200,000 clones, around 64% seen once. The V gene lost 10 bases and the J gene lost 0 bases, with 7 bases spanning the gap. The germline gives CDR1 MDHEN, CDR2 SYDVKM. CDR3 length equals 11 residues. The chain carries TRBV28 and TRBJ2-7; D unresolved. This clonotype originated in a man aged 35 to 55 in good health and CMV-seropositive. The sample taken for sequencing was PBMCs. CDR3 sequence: CATTVSYEQYF. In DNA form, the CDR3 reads TGTGCCACCACAGTCTCCTACGAGCAGTACTTC.